This T cell receptor (beta chain) was sequenced during a study of blood T cell repertoires in COVID-19. This CDR3 comprises 15 residues. The germline V and J ends were trimmed by 4 bases and 6 bases, with 15 bases remaining between them. Germline CDR1 LNHDA, CDR2 SQIVND (reference sequence). Produced via immunoSEQ multiplex PCR; TCRdb's table is partial and in-frame only. The data show 230,000 or so clones, 81% seen once. The sequencing sample was made of peripheral blood. The chain joins TRBV19 to TRBJ2-2, with D perhaps matching TRBD2 (7 bases). This TCR came from a woman older than 75 with COVID-19, enrolled during active disease. The CDR3 DNA reads as TGTGCCAGTAGTAAGGGCGGGGGCCCACCCGGGGAGCTGTTTTTT. Translated, it gives CASSKGGGPPGELFF.